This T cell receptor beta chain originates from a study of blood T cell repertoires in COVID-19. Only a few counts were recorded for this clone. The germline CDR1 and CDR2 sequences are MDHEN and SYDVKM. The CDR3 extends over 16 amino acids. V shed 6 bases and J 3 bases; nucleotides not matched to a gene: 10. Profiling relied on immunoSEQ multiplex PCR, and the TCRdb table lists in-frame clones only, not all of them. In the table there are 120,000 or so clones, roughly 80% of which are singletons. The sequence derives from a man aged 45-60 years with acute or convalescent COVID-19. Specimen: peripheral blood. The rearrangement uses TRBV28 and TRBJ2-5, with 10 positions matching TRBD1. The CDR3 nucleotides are TGTGCCAGCAGGAAGGGGACAGGGGTTCGGGAAGAGACCCAGTACTTC. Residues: CASRKGTGVREETQYF.